Listed here is a single T cell receptor (beta chain). Documented time point: newly diagnosed GD, antithyroid drugs for less than 3 months. Scientists built the TCR library using RNA that was extracted from PBMCs. Patients with Graves' disease were diagnosed by American Thyroid Association guidelines. This sample is part of a study of regulatory T cells in long-lasting Graves disease. The V segment lost 7 bases and the J segment 1 base; nucleotides outside the gene matches: 8. The germline CDR1 and CDR2 sequences are MGHDK and SYGVNS. This CDR3 is 15 amino acids long. Building of the TCR beta libraries involved iRepertoire HTBI primers and Arm-PCR of CDR3 regions. Using its own MiXCR run on the multiplex PCR reads, TCRdb lists one record per CDR3 protein. Of around 500,000 distinct CDR3 sequences in the sample, around an eighth are singletons; the top ten hold 10%. The sample was also linked to a second study, of T cells in Graves' hyperthyroidism and ophthalmopathy.

This TCR came from a man younger than 45 with Graves disease. The source material was peripheral blood mononuclear cells (PBMCs), sampled at new diagnosis, from a patient treated with antithyroid drugs. V gene TRBV25-1 combines with J gene TRBJ2-3; 7 bases are a match to TRBD2. The CDR3 is CASTRRGGGTDTQYF. CDR3 DNA: TGTGCCAGCACCCGGCGGGGAGGGGGCACAGATACGCAGTATTTT.